The 27 T cell receptor beta chains below were found in one sample sequenced in a study of cytomegalovirus exposure and HLA in healthy donors. In the PCR, 60 Vbeta and 13 Jbeta primers were used. Assay used: immunoSEQ multiplex PCR; TCRdb lists only in-frame clones, some missing. The table records roughly 120,000 clones, around 70% of them present only once. The sequenced material came from PBMCs. These TCRs come from a young man in good health and CMV-seropositive.

J is TRBJ2-1 and V is TRBV6-6, with TRBD2 as a possible D gene (6 bases). This CDR3 is 14 amino acids long. The germline V gene has CDR1 MNHNY and CDR2 SVGAGI (reference sequence). Trimming took off 6 bases at V and 0 bases at J, with 9 bases between the two ends. The DNA for the CDR3 is TGTGCCAGCAGGGGAGCGGGCTCCTACAATGAGCAGTTCTTC. It encodes CASRGAGSYNEQFF.

This sequence joins TRBV19 and TRBJ2-7, with 12 bases lining up with TRBD2. The CDR3 sequence is 15 residues long. V trimming: 4 bases; J trimming: 3 bases; junction bases outside the gene matches: 4. CDR1 and CDR2 (germline): LNHDA, SQIVND (reference sequence). The chain's CDR3 is CASSTWTSGNYEQYF. Here the CDR3 DNA reads TGTGCCAGTAGTACATGGACTAGCGGGAACTACGAGCAGTACTTC.

This rearrangement joins TRBV6-1 to TRBJ2-7; the D is unclear. The CDR3 runs 14 residues. Trimming shortened V by 3 bases and J by 1 base, and 10 bases separated the two germline ends. Germline V lookup: CDR1 MNHNS, CDR2 SASEGT. Here the CDR3 reads CASSEKRPSYEQYF. The CDR3 nucleotides are TGTGCCAGCAGTGAGAAGCGTCCGTCCTACGAGCAGTACTTC.

This sequence joins TRBV7-9 and TRBJ2-7; TRBD2 matches 9 bases. Trimming at V came to 0 bases and at J to 3 bases, leaving 6 bases not matched to a gene. Germline V gene data show CDR1 as SEHNR and CDR2 as FQNEAQ (reference sequence). The CDR3 contains 16 residues. The CDR3 nucleotides read TGTGCCAGCAGCTTAGCCCAGCGGGAGGAAGACTACGAGCAGTACTTC. Protein: CASSLAQREEDYEQYF.

J is TRBJ1-5 and V is TRBV6-1; D might be TRBD1 (6 bases). Germline values: CDR1 MNHNS, CDR2 SASEGT. This CDR3 comprises 16 residues. Trimming removed 0 bases from V and 0 bases from J, with 9 bases in between. The CDR3: CASSEATGHSNQPQHF. In nucleotides, the CDR3 is TGTGCCAGCAGTGAAGCCACGGGACATAGCAATCAGCCCCAGCATTTT.

The gene calls are TRBV28 and TRBJ2-7; 11 bases match TRBD2. Trimming at V came to 5 bases and at J to 7 bases, leaving 10 bases not matched to a gene. The germline V gene encodes CDR1 MDHEN and CDR2 SYDVKM. The CDR3 has 15 amino acids. CDR3 region: CASSVTTSGKPEQYF. CDR3 coding DNA: TGTGCCAGCAGTGTCACGACTAGCGGGAAACCGGAGCAGTACTTC.

This clone was picked up one time. The V and J genes are TRBV5-1 and TRBJ2-2, with no clear D. This CDR3 has 14 residues. Germline-derived CDR1 and CDR2 are SGHRS and YFSETQ. V lost 4 bases, J lost 2 bases, and 9 bases lay in between. DNA of the CDR3: TGCGCCAGCAGCCCAACACAAAACACCGGGGAGCTGTTTTTT. Protein product: CASSPTQNTGELFF.

The chain joins TRBV25-1 to TRBJ2-3; no firm D call. The germline V and J ends were trimmed by 3 bases and 0 bases, with 10 bases remaining between them. The CDR3 loop spans 15 amino acids. Germline V gene sequence: CDR1 MGHDK, CDR2 SYGVNS. The CDR3 is CASSDPHGSTDTQYF. The CDR3 DNA reads TGTGCCAGCAGTGACCCTCACGGGAGCACAGATACGCAGTATTTT. Complete variable domain (other parts from reference TRBV25-1 and TRBJ2-3): EADIYQTPRYLVIGTGKKITLECSQTMGHDKMYWYQQDPGMELHLIHYSYGVNSTEKGDLSSESTVSRIRTEHFPLTLESARPSHTSQYLCASSDPHGSTDTQYFGPGTRLTVL.

V is TRBV7-6 and J is TRBJ2-5; unclear D gene. The length of the CDR3 is 14 residues. The V gene lost 0 bases and the J gene lost 0 bases, with 5 bases spanning the gap. CDR1 and CDR2 (germline): SGHVS, FNYEAQ. The CDR3 DNA is TGTGCCAGCAGCTTAGCTCCATACCAAGAGACCCAGTACTTC. It specifies CASSLAPYQETQYF.

This sequence joins TRBV13 and TRBJ2-7; D not resolved. This CDR3 contains 14 residues. Trimming took 4 bases from V and 2 from J, leaving 12 bases between them. From germline, CDR1 is PRHDT and CDR2 FYEKMQ (reference sequence). This chain's CDR3 is CASSSRHNTYEQYF. The CDR3 DNA reads TGTGCCAGCAGCTCCCGACATAATACCTACGAGCAGTACTTC. Full variable domain (remainder filled in from reference TRBV13 and TRBJ2-7): AAGVIQSPRHLIKEKRETATLKCYPIPRHDTVYWYQQGPGQDPQFLISFYEKMQSDKGSIPDRFSAQQFSDYHSELNMSSLELGDSALYFCASSSRHNTYEQYFGPGTRLTVT.

Turning to this clone: One end of the junction fails to match germline, which may point to a read error. The V gene is TRBV7-7, the J gene TRBJ2-1; weak D call: TRBD1 (6 bases). In germline, CDR1 is SSHAT, CDR2 FNYEAQ (reference sequence). CDR3 size: 13 residues. The chain's CDR3 is CASSLNRDNEQFF. The CDR3 DNA is TGTGCTAGCAGCTTAAACAGGGACAATGAGCAGTTCTTC.

The V and J genes are TRBV4-3 and TRBJ1-3, with a weak D call TRBD1 (6 bases). The CDR3 is 19 residues long. CDR1 LGHNA and CDR2 YSLEER come from the germline V gene. Between the trimmed V and J ends, which lost 0 bases and 3 bases, there was a span of 21 bases. The CDR3 sequence: CASSQDLPFQDSIGNTIYF. Written as DNA, the CDR3 is TGCGCCAGCAGCCAAGATCTCCCCTTCCAGGACAGTATTGGAAACACCATATATTTT.

The chain links TRBV5-1 to TRBJ2-3; 10 bases map to TRBD2. There are 15 residues in the CDR3. The germline V gene has CDR1 SGHRS and CDR2 YFSETQ. Germline trimming cut 2 bases from V and 1 base from J; bases unmatched to any gene: 1. The CDR3 bases are TGCGCCAGCAGCTTAGCGGGAGGGGGCACAGATACGCAGTATTTT. Protein sequence: CASSLAGGGTDTQYF.

The table lists this clone with a few counts. The chain links TRBV28 to TRBJ2-7; 7 positions match TRBD1. The CDR3 covers 15 residues. V gave up 4 bases and J gave up 2 bases; unmatched junction bases: 8. CDR1 is MDHEN, CDR2 SYDVKM, per germline. Here the CDR3 reads CASSSFRDSAYEQYF. CDR3 sequence (DNA): TGTGCCAGCAGTTCTTTCCGGGACAGTGCCTACGAGCAGTACTTC.

The chain recombines TRBV19 with TRBJ2-3; tentatively, D is TRBD1 (6 bases). The CDR3 is 12 residues long. V was pared by 3 bases and J by 8 bases, with 9 bases between. The germline V gene encodes CDR1 LNHDA and CDR2 SQIVND (reference sequence). The CDR3: CASSMHRATQYF. The CDR3 bases are TGTGCCAGTAGTATGCACAGGGCTACGCAGTATTTT.

The V call is TRBV28, the J call TRBJ1-3; TRBD1 matches at 10 bases. The CDR3 sequence is 14 residues long. The trim removed 4 bases at V and 9 bases at J, leaving 6 bases unmatched. CDR1 is MDHEN, CDR2 SYDVKM, per germline. This chain's CDR3 is CASSSWTGGSTIYF. The CDR3 nucleotides are TGTGCCAGCAGTTCGTGGACAGGGGGTTCCACCATATATTTT. The whole variable domain, filled in from reference TRBV28 and TRBJ1-3, reads DVKVTQSSRYLVKRTGEKVFLECVQDMDHENMFWYRQDPGLGLRLIYFSYDVKMKEKGDIPEGYSVSREKKERFSLILESASTNQTSMYLCASSSWTGGSTIYFGEGSWLTVV.

This chain joins TRBV2 and TRBJ2-5, with TRBD1 matching 9 bases. The end of the DNA is better explained by TRBJ2-7, so the J call may be wrong. From germline, CDR1 is SNHLY and CDR2 FYNNEI. The CDR3 extends over 14 amino acids. CDR3 in amino acids: CACPTGTGRDEQYF. The CDR3 DNA follows: TGTGCCTGCCCAACCGGGACAGGGCGAGACGAGCAGTACTTC.

This clone was recorded once. The V and J genes are TRBV5-1 and TRBJ2-5; possibly TRBD2 for D (7 bases). The V end was cut by 2 bases, the J end by 5 bases, with 22 bases between. The CDR3 consists of 17 residues. Germline CDR1 is SGHRS and CDR2 is YFSETQ. CDR3 nucleotide sequence: TGCGCCAGCAGCTTACAGGGCCACGGGGCGGGGGCGGAGACCCAGTACTTC. Protein sequence: CASSLQGHGAGAETQYF.

The chain recombines TRBV12-5 with TRBJ2-1, with TRBD2 matching over 12 bases. This CDR3 is 18 amino acids long. The ends lost 7 bases at V and 4 bases at J; junction bases unmatched: 14. Germline CDR1 is LGHNT and CDR2 is FRNRAP. Here the CDR3 DNA reads TGTGCTAGTGCCAGAAGGCTAGCGGGAGGGACTATATACAATGAGCAGTTCTTC. Translation: CASARRLAGGTIYNEQFF.

This chain uses TRBV9 with TRBJ1-3; TRBD1 might be the D (5 bases). The V end was cut by 4 bases, the J end by 2 bases, with 16 bases between. Germline-derived CDR1 and CDR2 are SGDLS and YYNGEE. The CDR3 loop spans 16 amino acids. The CDR3 sequence: CASSPPRGGAGNTIYF. The DNA for the CDR3 is TGTGCCAGCAGCCCCCCACGGGGGGGAGCTGGAAACACCATATATTTT.

The J gene is TRBJ2-2, the V gene TRBV5-5; D remains ambiguous. The germline V gene has CDR1 SGHKS and CDR2 YYEKEE (reference sequence). This CDR3 is built from 14 residues. V was trimmed by 1 base and J by 6 bases, leaving 10 bases between them. This CDR3 is CASSLRHLPGELFF. The CDR3 nucleotides are TGTGCCAGCAGCTTGAGACACCTCCCCGGGGAGCTGTTTTTT.

The chain couples TRBV7-8 to TRBJ2-1, with a possible D match to TRBD2 (6 bases). Germline V CDR1 and CDR2: SGHVS, FQNEAQ. The CDR3 extends over 15 amino acids. Trimming removed 5 bases at V and 3 bases at J, with 14 bases between. This chain's CDR3 is CASSPRRGNYNEQFF. The CDR3, as DNA: TGTGCCAGCAGCCCAAGGAGGGGAAACTACAATGAGCAGTTCTTC.

The V gene is TRBV28, the J gene TRBJ1-4; 9 bases align to TRBD1. CDR1 is MDHEN, CDR2 SYDVKM, per germline. Trimming cost V 7 bases and J 8 bases; bases outside gene matches: 8. The CDR3 has 14 amino acids. The CDR3 DNA follows: TGTGCCAGCACCCTAACAGGGGGCGAGGAAAAACTGTTTTTT. Protein: CASTLTGGEEKLFF.

The V gene is TRBV25-1, the J gene TRBJ1-1; D is uncertain. Germline V gene lookup returns CDR1 MGHDK and CDR2 SYGVNS. The CDR3 runs to 13 residues. The V end was cut by 6 bases, the J end by 0 bases, with 8 bases between. CDR3 nucleotides: TGTGCCAGCAGCCCCAACATGAACACTGAAGCTTTCTTT. This codes for CASSPNMNTEAFF.

Here the CDR3 reads CASNQGSSNQPQHF. In DNA, the CDR3 is TGTGCCAGCAACCAGGGGAGCAGCAATCAGCCCCAGCATTTT. The chain uses TRBV2 and TRBJ1-5; D may be TRBD1 (6 bases). There are 14 residues in the CDR3. The germline gives CDR1 SNHLY, CDR2 FYNNEI. V lost 7 bases to trimming and J lost 1 base, with 11 bases between them.

V is TRBV6-6 and J is TRBJ2-7; TRBD1 aligns across 7 bases. Germline CDR1 MNHNY, CDR2 SVGAGI (reference sequence). With V trimmed by 6 bases and J by 4 bases, 12 bases remained unmatched. The CDR3 has 15 amino acids. CDR3 in amino acids: CASSPHRGSNYEQYF. CDR3 DNA sequence: TGTGCCAGCAGCCCACACAGGGGTAGTAATTACGAGCAGTACTTC.

The CDR3: CASSLQGLASEQYF. CDR3 DNA: TGTGCCAGCAGCTTGCAGGGACTAGCTAGCGAGCAGTACTTC. This rearrangement joins TRBV6-5 to TRBJ2-7; 9 nucleotides line up with TRBD2. Germline V gene lookup returns CDR1 MNHEY and CDR2 SVGAGI. The CDR3 loop spans 14 amino acids. The junction had 9 bases not matched to a gene; V was cut back by 6 bases and J by 6 bases.